This T cell receptor (beta chain) is drawn from a study of blood T cell repertoires in COVID-19. Study overall: The United States, Italy and Spain supplied acute and convalescent COVID-19 samples.

V dropped 3 bases and J dropped 1; count of bases not matched to a gene: 2. Germline CDR1 and CDR2: SGHRS and YFSETQ. The CDR3 covers 14 residues. Original handling: Amplified reference gene primers provided the basis for estimating nucleated cell counts. The assay was immunoSEQ multiplex PCR, and TCRdb's table has in-frame clones only and misses some. V and J calls and clone size are copied from that table; D and trimming were computed from the DNA. The data contain 90,000 or so clones, 91% of them singletons. The origin of this receptor is a human donor with active COVID-19. The donor label of this sample is uncertain. The sample comprised peripheral blood. This chain connects TRBV5-1 to TRBJ1-1, with TRBD1 matching over 8 bases. In nucleotides, the CDR3 is TGCGCCAGCAGCTATGGGACAGGGAACACTGAAGCTTTCTTT. This gives the protein CASSYGTGNTEAFF.